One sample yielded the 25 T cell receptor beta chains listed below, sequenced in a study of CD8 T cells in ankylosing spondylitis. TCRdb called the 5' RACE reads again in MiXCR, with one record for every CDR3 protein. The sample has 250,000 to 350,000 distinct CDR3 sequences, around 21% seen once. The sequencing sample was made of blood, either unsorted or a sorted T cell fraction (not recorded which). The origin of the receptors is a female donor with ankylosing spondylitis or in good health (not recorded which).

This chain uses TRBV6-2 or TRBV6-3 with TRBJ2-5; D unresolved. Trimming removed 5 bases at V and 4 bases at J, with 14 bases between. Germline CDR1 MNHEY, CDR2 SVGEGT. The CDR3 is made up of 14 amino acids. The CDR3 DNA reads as TGTGCCAGCAGTCCTAGGAAGGAACGAGAGACCCAGTACTTC. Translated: CASSPRKERETQYF.

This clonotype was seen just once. CDR3 in DNA: TGTGCCAGTGGAATAACAGGGTCCTACGAGCAGTACTTC. It translates to CASGITGSYEQYF. The chain carries TRBV21-1 and TRBJ2-7; the table's D call TRBD1 went unverified against the DNA. TRBV21-1 is an annotated pseudogene. The length of the CDR3 is 13 residues.

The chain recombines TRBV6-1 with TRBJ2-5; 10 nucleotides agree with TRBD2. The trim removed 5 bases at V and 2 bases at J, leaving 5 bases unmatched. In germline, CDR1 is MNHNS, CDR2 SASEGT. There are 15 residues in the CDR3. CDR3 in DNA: TGTGCCAGCAGTCCGGGACTAGCGTCACAAGAGACCCAGTACTTC. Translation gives CASSPGLASQETQYF.

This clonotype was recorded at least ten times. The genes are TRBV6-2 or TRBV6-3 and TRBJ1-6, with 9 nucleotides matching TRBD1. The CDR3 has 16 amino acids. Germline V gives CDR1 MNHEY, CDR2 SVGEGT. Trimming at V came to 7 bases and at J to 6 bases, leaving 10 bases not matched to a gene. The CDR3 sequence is CASTPGTGSGNSPLHF. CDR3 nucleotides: TGTGCCAGCACCCCCGGGACAGGGTCCGGTAATTCACCCCTCCACTTT.

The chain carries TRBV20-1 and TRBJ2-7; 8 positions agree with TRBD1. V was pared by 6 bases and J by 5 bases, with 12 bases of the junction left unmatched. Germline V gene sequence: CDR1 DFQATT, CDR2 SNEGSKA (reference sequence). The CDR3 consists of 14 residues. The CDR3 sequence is CSAAGTGTLNEQYF. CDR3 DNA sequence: TGCAGTGCCGCTGGGACAGGAACCCTCAACGAGCAGTACTTC.

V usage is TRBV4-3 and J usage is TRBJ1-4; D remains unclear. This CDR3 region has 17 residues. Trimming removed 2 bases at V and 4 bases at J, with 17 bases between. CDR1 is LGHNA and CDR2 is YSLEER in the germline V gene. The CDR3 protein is CASSQNFWGGINEKLFF. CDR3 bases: TGCGCCAGCAGCCAAAACTTCTGGGGAGGGATTAATGAAAAACTGTTTTTT.

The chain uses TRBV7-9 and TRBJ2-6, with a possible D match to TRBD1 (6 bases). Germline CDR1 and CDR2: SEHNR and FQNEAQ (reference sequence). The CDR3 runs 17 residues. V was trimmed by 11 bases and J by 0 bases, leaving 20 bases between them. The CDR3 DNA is TGTGCCGGTGCACAGGGCGTCTCTGCCTCTGGGGCCAACGTCCTGACTTTC. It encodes CAGAQGVSASGANVLTF.

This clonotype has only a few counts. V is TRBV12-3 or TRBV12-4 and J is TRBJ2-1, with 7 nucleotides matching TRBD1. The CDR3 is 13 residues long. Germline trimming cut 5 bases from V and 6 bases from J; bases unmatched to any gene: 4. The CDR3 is CASSPTGVNEQFF. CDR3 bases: TGTGCCAGCAGTCCCACAGGGGTCAATGAGCAGTTCTTC.

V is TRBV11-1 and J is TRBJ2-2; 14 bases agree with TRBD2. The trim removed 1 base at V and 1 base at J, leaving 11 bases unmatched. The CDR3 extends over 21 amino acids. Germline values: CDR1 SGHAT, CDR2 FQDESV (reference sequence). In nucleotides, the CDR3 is TGTGCCAGCAGCTTAGGACTCCTAACGGGACTAGCGGGAGAGAACACCGGGGAGCTGTTTTTT. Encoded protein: CASSLGLLTGLAGENTGELFF.

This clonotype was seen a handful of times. Here the CDR3 reads CASSGTFSYNEQFF. CDR3 bases: TGTGCCAGCTCCGGGACTTTCTCCTACAATGAGCAGTTCTTC. The gene calls are TRBV6-2 or TRBV6-3 and TRBJ2-1; possibly TRBD2 for D (6 bases). Trimming pared 8 bases from V and 0 bases from J, leaving 11 bases between. Looked up from germline, CDR1 is MNHEY and CDR2 is SVGEGT. This CDR3 is 14 amino acids long.

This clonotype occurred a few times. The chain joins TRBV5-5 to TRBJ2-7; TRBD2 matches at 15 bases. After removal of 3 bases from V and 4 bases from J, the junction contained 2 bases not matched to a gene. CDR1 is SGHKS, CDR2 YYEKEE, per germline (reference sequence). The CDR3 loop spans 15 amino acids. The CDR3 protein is CASSWTSGRDYEQYF. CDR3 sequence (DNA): TGTGCCAGCAGCTGGACTAGCGGGAGGGATTACGAGCAGTACTTC.

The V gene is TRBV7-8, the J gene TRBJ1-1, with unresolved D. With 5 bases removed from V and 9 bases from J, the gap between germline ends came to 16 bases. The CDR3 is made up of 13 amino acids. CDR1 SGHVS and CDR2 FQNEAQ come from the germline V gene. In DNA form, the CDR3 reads TGTGCCAGCAGCATTGGACGGACGGCCCAAGCTTTCTTT. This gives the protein CASSIGRTAQAFF.

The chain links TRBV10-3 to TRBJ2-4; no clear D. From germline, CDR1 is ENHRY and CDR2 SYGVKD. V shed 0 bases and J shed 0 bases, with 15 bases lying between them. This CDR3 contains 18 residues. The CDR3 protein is CAISESKVGVLAKNIQYF. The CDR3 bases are TGTGCCATCAGTGAGTCGAAGGTTGGAGTACTAGCCAAAAACATTCAGTACTTC.

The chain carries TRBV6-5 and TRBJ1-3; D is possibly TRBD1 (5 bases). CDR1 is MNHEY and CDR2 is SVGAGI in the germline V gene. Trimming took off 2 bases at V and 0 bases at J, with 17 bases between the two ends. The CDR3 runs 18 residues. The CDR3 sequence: CASSYLKRGVLSGNTIYF. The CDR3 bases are TGTGCCAGCAGTTACCTCAAGCGAGGGGTCCTCTCTGGAAACACCATATATTTT.

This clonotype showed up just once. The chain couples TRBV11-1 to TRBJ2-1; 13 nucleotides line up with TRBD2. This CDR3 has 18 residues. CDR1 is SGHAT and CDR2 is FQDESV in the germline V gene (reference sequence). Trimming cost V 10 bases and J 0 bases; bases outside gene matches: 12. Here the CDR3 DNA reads TGTGCCACCTCTACTAGCGGGAGGGAGGGGGCCTCCTACAATGAGCAGTTCTTC. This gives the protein CATSTSGREGASYNEQFF.

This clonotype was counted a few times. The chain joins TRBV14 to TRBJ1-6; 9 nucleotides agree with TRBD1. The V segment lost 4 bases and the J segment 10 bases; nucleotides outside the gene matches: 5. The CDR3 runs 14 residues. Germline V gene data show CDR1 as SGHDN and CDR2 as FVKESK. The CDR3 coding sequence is TGTGCCAGCAGCCTGGGACAGGGACGGTCACCCCTCCACTTT. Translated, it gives CASSLGQGRSPLHF.

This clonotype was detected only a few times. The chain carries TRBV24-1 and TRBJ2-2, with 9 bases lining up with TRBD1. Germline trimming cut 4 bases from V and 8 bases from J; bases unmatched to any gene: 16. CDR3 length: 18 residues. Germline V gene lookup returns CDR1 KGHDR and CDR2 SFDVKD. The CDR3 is CATSDHPTGTGSVGELFF. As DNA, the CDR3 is TGTGCCACCAGTGACCATCCCACCGGGACAGGGTCCGTAGGGGAGCTGTTTTTT.

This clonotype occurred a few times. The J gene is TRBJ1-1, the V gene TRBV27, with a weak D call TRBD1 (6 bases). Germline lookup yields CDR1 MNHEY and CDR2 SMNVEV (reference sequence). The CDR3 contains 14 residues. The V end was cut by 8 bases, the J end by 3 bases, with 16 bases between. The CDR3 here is CASSHGTSHTEAFF. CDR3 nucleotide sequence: TGTGCCAGCTCCCACGGGACAAGCCACACTGAAGCTTTCTTT.

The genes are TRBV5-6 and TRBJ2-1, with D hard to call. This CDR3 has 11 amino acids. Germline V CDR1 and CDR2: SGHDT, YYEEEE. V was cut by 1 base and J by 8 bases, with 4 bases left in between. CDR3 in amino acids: CASSLHHEQFF. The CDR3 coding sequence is TGTGCCAGCAGCTTGCACCATGAGCAGTTCTTC.

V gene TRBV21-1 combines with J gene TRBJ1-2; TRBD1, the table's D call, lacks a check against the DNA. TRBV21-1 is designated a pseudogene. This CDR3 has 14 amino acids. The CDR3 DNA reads TGTGCCAGCAACCGCGACAGGGGGCATCGCGGCTACACCTTC. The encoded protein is CASNRDRGHRGYTF.

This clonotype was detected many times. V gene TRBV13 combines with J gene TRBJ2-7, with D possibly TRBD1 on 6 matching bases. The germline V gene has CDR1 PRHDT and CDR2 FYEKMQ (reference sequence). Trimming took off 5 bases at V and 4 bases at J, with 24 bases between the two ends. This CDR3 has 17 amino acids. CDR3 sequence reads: CASSPRVTQGSAYEQYF. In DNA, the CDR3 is TGTGCCAGCAGCCCCCGGGTGACACAGGGATCGGCTTACGAGCAGTACTTC.

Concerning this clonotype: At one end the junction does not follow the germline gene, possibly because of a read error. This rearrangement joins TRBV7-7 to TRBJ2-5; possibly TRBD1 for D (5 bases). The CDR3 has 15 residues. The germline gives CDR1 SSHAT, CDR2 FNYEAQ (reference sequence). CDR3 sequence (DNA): TGTGCTAGCAGCCTCCTTTCAGGGTTGAGGGAGACCCAGTACTTC. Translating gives CASSLLSGLRETQYF.

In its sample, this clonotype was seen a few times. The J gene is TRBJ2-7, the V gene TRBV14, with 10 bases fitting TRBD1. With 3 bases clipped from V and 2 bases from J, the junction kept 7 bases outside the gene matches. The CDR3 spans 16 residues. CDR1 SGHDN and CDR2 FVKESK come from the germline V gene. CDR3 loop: CASSQPAGQGTYEQYF. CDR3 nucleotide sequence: TGTGCCAGCAGCCAGCCTGCGGGACAGGGGACCTACGAGCAGTACTTC.

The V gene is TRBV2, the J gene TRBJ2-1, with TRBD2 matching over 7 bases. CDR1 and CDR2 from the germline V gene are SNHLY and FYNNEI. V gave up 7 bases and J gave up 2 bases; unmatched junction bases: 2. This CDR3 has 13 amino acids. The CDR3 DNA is TGTGCCAGCAAGGCGGGGGCCTACAATGAGCAGTTCTTC. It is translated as CASKAGAYNEQFF.

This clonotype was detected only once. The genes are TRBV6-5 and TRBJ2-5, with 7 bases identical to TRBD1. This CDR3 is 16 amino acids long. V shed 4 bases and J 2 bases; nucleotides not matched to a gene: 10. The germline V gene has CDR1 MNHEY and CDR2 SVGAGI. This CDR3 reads CASSSGRDREQETQYF. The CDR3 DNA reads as TGTGCCAGCAGTTCTGGGAGAGACAGGGAACAAGAGACCCAGTACTTC.